This T cell receptor (beta chain) is drawn from a study of long-term antiretroviral therapy in people with HIV. Whole-study findings and limits: No data were available on ART adherence, viral resistance or therapy changes.

With respect to this clone: What it recognizes is unknown.

At the survey level, the v3.0 immunoSEQ assay was run. The assay was immunoSEQ multiplex PCR, and TCRdb's table has in-frame clones only and misses some. There are tens of thousands of clones in the sample; about 82% occur only once, and about 10% lies in the top ten. Germline lookup yields CDR1 MDHEN and CDR2 SYDVKM. The V segment lost 5 bases and the J segment 9 bases; nucleotides outside the gene matches: 6. The length of the CDR3 is 14 residues. Sequencing used unsorted PBMCs, obtained 0.8 years before starting antiretroviral therapy. The V call is TRBV28, the J call TRBJ1-5, with 11 bases lining up with TRBD1. This receptor was identified in a man between 18 and 29 years old with HIV. CDR3 nucleotide sequence: TGTGCCAGCAGTCTCCGGGACAGGGGGTCGCCCCAGCATTTT. Protein: CASSLRDRGSPQHF.